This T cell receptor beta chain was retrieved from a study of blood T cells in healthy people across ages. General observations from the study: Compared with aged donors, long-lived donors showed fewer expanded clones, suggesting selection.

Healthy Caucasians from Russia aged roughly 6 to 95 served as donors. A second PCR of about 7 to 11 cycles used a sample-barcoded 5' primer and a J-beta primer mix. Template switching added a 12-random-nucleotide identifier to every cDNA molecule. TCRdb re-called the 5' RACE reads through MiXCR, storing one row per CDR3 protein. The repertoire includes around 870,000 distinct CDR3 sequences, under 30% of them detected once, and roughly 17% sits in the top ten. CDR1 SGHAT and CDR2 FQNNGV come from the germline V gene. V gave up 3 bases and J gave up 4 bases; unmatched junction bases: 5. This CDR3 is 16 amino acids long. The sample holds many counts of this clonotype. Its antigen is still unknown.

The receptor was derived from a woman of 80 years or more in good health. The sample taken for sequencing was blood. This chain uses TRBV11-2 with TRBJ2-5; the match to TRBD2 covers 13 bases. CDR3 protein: CASSLRLAGGLETQYF. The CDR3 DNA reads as TGTGCCAGCAGCTTGCGACTAGCGGGAGGCTTAGAGACCCAGTACTTC.